The 17 T cell receptor beta chains in this list originate from one sample, sequenced in a study of cytomegalovirus exposure and HLA in healthy donors. Vbeta (60) and Jbeta (13) primers were used in the PCR. This table comes from immunoSEQ multiplex PCR, and its TCRdb copy is limited to in-frame clones, with some not included. The sample shows about 170,000 clones, over 80% of them seen only once. Sequencing was carried out using PBMCs. The receptors were gathered from a boy between 2 and 10 years old in good health and CMV-seronegative.

The chain carries TRBV30 and TRBJ2-7; 11 bases fit TRBD2. The V and J ends lost 2 bases and 0 bases, in that order; junction bases with no gene match: 9. The germline CDR1 and CDR2 sequences are GTSNPN and SVGIG (reference sequence). The CDR3 loop spans 17 amino acids. The CDR3 region is CAWSSTSGNLGSYEQYF. The CDR3 DNA reads as TGTGCCTGGAGTTCGACTAGCGGGAACCTGGGCTCCTACGAGCAGTACTTC. The full variable domain, rest sourced from reference TRBV30 and TRBJ2-7, is SQTIHQWPATLVQPVGSPLSLECTVEGTSNPNLYWYRQAAGRGLQLLFYSVGIGQISSEVPQNLSASRPQDRQFILSSKKLLLSDSGFYLCAWSSTSGNLGSYEQYFGPGTRLTVT.

The gene calls are TRBV2 and TRBJ2-5; weak D call: TRBD2 (5 bases). V was cut by 2 bases and J by 5 bases, with 6 bases left in between. Germline V gene sequence: CDR1 SNHLY, CDR2 FYNNEI. The CDR3 loop spans 12 amino acids. The DNA of the CDR3 is TGTGCCAGCAGTGAACGGAGGGAGACCCAGTACTTC. Translated, it gives CASSERRETQYF.

CDR3 in amino acids: CASSLEGHTDTQYF. CDR3 DNA: TGCGCCAGCAGCTTGGAGGGACACACAGATACGCAGTATTTT. The rearrangement links TRBV5-1 to TRBJ2-3; the D gene is possibly TRBD1 (6 bases). CDR1 SGHRS and CDR2 YFSETQ come from the germline V gene. Deletions cut 0 bases from V and 2 bases from J, with 7 bases between. This CDR3 is 14 amino acids long.

The chain recombines TRBV6-6 with TRBJ1-1; D not resolved. The CDR3 runs 16 residues. Germline V lookup: CDR1 MNHNY, CDR2 SVGAGI (reference sequence). V was trimmed by 2 bases and J by 4 bases, leaving 17 bases between them. Written as DNA, the CDR3 is TGTGCCAGCAGTTACCCGAGGGAGGGTTGGGGCACTGAAGCTTTCTTT. Translation: CASSYPREGWGTEAFF.

The V call is TRBV21-1, the J call TRBJ1-1; the listed D gene, TRBD1, was not tested against the DNA. TRBV21-1 is marked as a pseudogene. The CDR3 length is 13 residues. CDR3 region: CASFKAGNTEAFF. In DNA form, the CDR3 reads TGTGCCAGCTTTAAGGCAGGGAACACTGAAGCTTTCTTT.

This clone occurred once. This chain joins TRBV5-6 and TRBJ2-3, with D possibly matching TRBD2 (5 bases). Trimming left V 1 base short and J 1 base short, with 10 bases between. This CDR3 comprises 15 residues. The germline V gene encodes CDR1 SGHDT and CDR2 YYEEEE. CDR3 sequence (DNA): TGTGCCAGCAGCTTGTTGGTCGGGGGCACAGATACGCAGTATTTT. As protein: CASSLLVGGTDTQYF.

This chain uses TRBV7-6 with TRBJ1-1; D gene unclear. The CDR3 contains 13 residues. V was cut by 6 bases and J by 5 bases, with 13 bases left in between. CDR1 and CDR2 from the germline V gene are SGHVS and FNYEAQ. The CDR3 sequence is CASSFEVGTEAFF. The CDR3 nucleotides are TGTGCCAGCAGTTTTGAGGTCGGAACTGAAGCTTTCTTT.

The genes are TRBV5-5 and TRBJ2-7, with 8 bases aligning to TRBD2. Losses at the gene ends were 3 bases for V and 5 bases for J; bases not matched to a gene: 13. The germline CDR1 and CDR2 sequences are SGHKS and YYEKEE (reference sequence). The CDR3 totals 16 residues. The CDR3 loop is CASSSLEREPRDEQYF. Written as DNA, the CDR3 is TGTGCCAGCAGCTCTTTAGAGCGGGAGCCGCGGGACGAGCAGTACTTC. The variable domain in full, with the rest retrieved from reference TRBV5-5 and TRBJ2-7, is DAGVTQSPTHLIKTRGQQVTLRCSPISGHKSVSWYQQVLGQGPQFIFQYYEKEERGRGNFPDRFSARQFPNYSSELNVNALLLGDSALYLCASSSLEREPRDEQYFGPGTRLTVT.

The J gene is TRBJ1-1, the V gene TRBV6-5; D gene unclear. The germline V gene encodes CDR1 MNHEY and CDR2 SVGAGI. Between the trimmed V and J ends, which lost 2 bases and 7 bases, there was a span of 8 bases. The CDR3 is 12 amino acids. The CDR3 DNA reads as TGTGCCAGCAGTTACCCGGGAATTGAAGCTTTCTTT. Residues: CASSYPGIEAFF.

The genes are TRBV14 and TRBJ1-1, with 7 bases that match TRBD1. Per the germline V gene, CDR1 is SGHDN and CDR2 is FVKESK. There are 16 residues in the CDR3. The ends lost 3 bases at V and 0 bases at J; junction bases unmatched: 7. CDR3 sequence (DNA): TGTGCCAGCAGCCAGCCGGGACAGCCAATGAACACTGAAGCTTTCTTT. It translates to CASSQPGQPMNTEAFF.

The chain recombines TRBV7-9 with TRBJ2-7, with 10 positions matching TRBD2. The CDR3 has 14 residues. The ends lost 5 bases at V and 4 bases at J; junction bases unmatched: 5. CDR1 is SEHNR and CDR2 is FQNEAQ in the germline V gene (reference sequence). This CDR3 is CASSIGTSEYEQYF. The CDR3 bases are TGTGCCAGCAGCATCGGGACTAGCGAATACGAGCAGTACTTC. Using reference TRBV7-9 and TRBJ2-7 for the parts outside the CDR3, the full variable domain is DTGVSQNPRHKITKRGQNVTFRCDPISEHNRLYWYRQTLGQGPEFLTYFQNEAQLEKSRLLSDRFSAERPKGSFSTLEIQRTEQGDSAMYLCASSIGTSEYEQYFGPGTRLTVT.

This chain links TRBV19 with TRBJ1-2; possible D gene TRBD1, 5 bases. CDR1 is LNHDA, CDR2 SQIVND, per germline (reference sequence). This CDR3 is 15 amino acids long. Trimming shortened V by 7 bases and J by 5 bases, and 20 bases separated the two germline ends. CDR3 DNA: TGTGCCAGTACCCCGACCGTCACAGGTGCATATGGCTACACCTTC. Protein sequence: CASTPTVTGAYGYTF.

The CDR3 region has the DNA TGTGCCAGCAGCTGGACAGGGGGCGGGTACGAGCAGTACTTC. Protein sequence: CASSWTGGGYEQYF. The V gene is TRBV6-6, the J gene TRBJ2-7; 11 nucleotides align to TRBD1. The CDR3 totals 14 residues. With V trimmed by 6 bases and J by 4 bases, 5 bases remained unmatched. The V gene's germline CDR1 is MNHNY and CDR2 SVGAGI (reference sequence).

This clone was seen just once. The chain employs TRBV5-5 and TRBJ2-7; TRBD1 is a possible D gene (6 bases). From germline, CDR1 is SGHKS and CDR2 YYEKEE (reference sequence). This CDR3 has 14 amino acids. The ends were cut back, 0 bases at V and 2 bases at J, with 9 bases in the middle. CDR3 sequence: CASSLAGTTYEQYF. DNA of the CDR3: TGTGCCAGCAGCTTGGCAGGGACAACCTACGAGCAGTACTTC. The full variable domain, rest sourced from reference TRBV5-5 and TRBJ2-7, is DAGVTQSPTHLIKTRGQQVTLRCSPISGHKSVSWYQQVLGQGPQFIFQYYEKEERGRGNFPDRFSARQFPNYSSELNVNALLLGDSALYLCASSLAGTTYEQYFGPGTRLTVT.

A few counts support this clone. The genes are TRBV18 and TRBJ2-5; unclear D gene. The CDR3 sequence is 13 residues long. The ends were cut back, 3 bases at V and 5 bases at J, with 10 bases in the middle. CDR1 is KGHSH and CDR2 is LQKENI in the germline V gene. CDR3 amino acids: CASSPSLDETQYF. CDR3 nucleotides: TGTGCCAGCTCACCTAGCCTAGATGAGACCCAGTACTTC.

This clone occurred a few times. The J gene is TRBJ1-4, the V gene TRBV4-3; D not certain. The V and J ends lost 1 base and 5 bases respectively, with 8 bases between them. The V gene's germline CDR1 is LGHNA and CDR2 YSLEER. CDR3 length: 14 residues. The CDR3: CASSQAPGNEKLFF. The CDR3 DNA is TGCGCCAGCAGCCAAGCCCCAGGAAATGAAAAACTGTTTTTT.

This clone was observed once. The chain uses TRBV7-9 and TRBJ1-3; 10 bases match TRBD1. From germline, CDR1 is SEHNR and CDR2 FQNEAQ (reference sequence). Unmatched junction bases numbered 4, after V lost 7 bases and J lost 7 bases. The CDR3 extends over 13 amino acids. The CDR3 DNA reads TGTGCCAGCACCACGGGACAGGGGAACACCATATATTTT. It yields the protein CASTTGQGNTIYF.